This TCR beta chain stems from a study of OX40 agonist ivuxolimab in advanced cancers. Study summary: From roughly 20 to 90 years was the age range, with a mean of around 57 years, and about 83% were male.

Autoimmune disease history or systemic immunosuppression excluded patients. V dropped 7 bases and J dropped 4 bases, with 11 bases sitting between them. CDR3 size: 13 residues. The germline V gene encodes CDR1 MNHEY and CDR2 SVGAGI. Assay used: immunoSEQ multiplex PCR; TCRdb lists only in-frame clones, some missing. The sample consists of around 92,000 clones, about 92% of them appearing once. This receptor was obtained from an adult with an advanced solid tumor such as melanoma, head and neck, liver or kidney cancer. Sequenced material: CD4+ or CD8+ T cells sorted from blood, taken in a trial of the OX40 agonist ivuxolimab. This chain links TRBV6-5 with TRBJ1-5; D not resolved. This chain's CDR3 is CASNARANQPQHF. CDR3 in DNA: TGTGCCAGCAATGCAAGGGCGAATCAGCCCCAGCATTTT.